These T cell receptor beta chains were read from a single sample in a study of blood T cell repertoires in COVID-19. TCRdb's copy holds only in-frame clones and misses some; the assay was immunoSEQ multiplex PCR. The sample records about 240,000 clones, around 81% being singletons. The sequencing input was peripheral blood. All receptors derive from a man aged 25-45 years who had recovered from COVID-19. CDR3s include the opening cysteine and the closing phenylalanine or tryptophan. The order of the fields is clone size, J gene, V gene, D gene, CDR3 protein, CDR3 DNA. A D gene is named only where the DNA matches it firmly. Clone size is shown for a subset of rows, as once, few, many or a class of expanded clone.

clone size: -; J gene: TRBJ1-4; V gene: TRBV27; D gene: -; CDR3 protein: CASKDSKATNEKLFF; CDR3 DNA: TGTGCCAGTAAGGACAGTAAGGCAACTAATGAAAAACTGTTTTTT
clone size: -; J gene: TRBJ2-1; V gene: TRBV28; D gene: -; CDR3 protein: CASNGAGSTYNEQFF; CDR3 DNA: TGTGCCAGCAACGGGGCGGGGTCCACCTACAATGAGCAGTTCTTC
clone size: -; J gene: TRBJ2-5; V gene: TRBV5-1; D gene: TRBD1; CDR3 protein: CASSTGDRQETQYF; CDR3 DNA: TGCGCCAGCAGCACAGGGGACAGACAAGAGACCCAGTACTTC
clone size: -; J gene: TRBJ1-4; V gene: TRBV2; D gene: -; CDR3 protein: CASRLDRTNEKLFF; CDR3 DNA: TGTGCCAGCAGACTGGACAGAACTAATGAAAAACTGTTTTTT
clone size: -; J gene: TRBJ1-1; V gene: TRBV28; D gene: TRBD1; CDR3 protein: CASSLQTGKTEAFF; CDR3 DNA: TGTGCCAGCAGTTTGCAGACAGGGAAGACTGAAGCTTTCTTT
clone size: -; J gene: TRBJ2-2; V gene: TRBV4-1; D gene: TRBD2; CDR3 protein: CASSRTSGVSYTGELFF; CDR3 DNA: TGCGCCAGCAGCCGGACTAGCGGGGTTTCTTACACCGGGGAGCTGTTTTTT
clone size: -; J gene: TRBJ2-1; V gene: TRBV4-1; D gene: -; CDR3 protein: CASSHNNEQFF; CDR3 DNA: TGCGCCAGCAGCCACAACAATGAGCAGTTCTTC
clone size: -; J gene: TRBJ2-2; V gene: TRBV2; D gene: TRBD1; CDR3 protein: CASTGQENTGELFF; CDR3 DNA: TGTGCCAGCACGGGACAGGAGAACACCGGGGAGCTGTTTTTT
clone size: -; J gene: TRBJ1-6; V gene: TRBV28; D gene: TRBD1; CDR3 protein: CASSLSPTGGSPLHF; CDR3 DNA: TGTGCCAGCAGTTTATCCCCGACAGGGGGTTCACCCCTCCACTTT
clone size: few; J gene: TRBJ1-1; V gene: TRBV6-6; D gene: -; CDR3 protein: CASSYVAGPTEAFF; CDR3 DNA: TGTGCCAGCAGTTATGTTGCAGGCCCCACTGAAGCTTTCTTT
clone size: -; J gene: TRBJ2-2; V gene: TRBV5-8; D gene: TRBD2; CDR3 protein: CASSPGGLVTGELFF; CDR3 DNA: TGTGCCAGCAGCCCGGGAGGTTTGGTTACCGGGGAGCTGTTTTTT
clone size: -; J gene: TRBJ1-6; V gene: TRBV7-2; D gene: TRBD1; CDR3 protein: CASSEQGGSPLHF; CDR3 DNA: TGTGCCAGCAGCGAACAGGGGGGTTCACCCCTCCACTTT
clone size: -; J gene: TRBJ2-2; V gene: TRBV10-2; D gene: -; CDR3 protein: CASSDVGGPNTGELFF; CDR3 DNA: TGCGCCAGCAGTGATGTGGGGGGACCGAACACCGGGGAGCTGTTTTTT
clone size: -; J gene: TRBJ2-1; V gene: TRBV29-1; D gene: -; CDR3 protein: CSVDPLDSYNEQFF; CDR3 DNA: TGCAGCGTTGATCCGCTAGACTCCTACAATGAGCAGTTCTTC
clone size: -; J gene: TRBJ2-2; V gene: TRBV7-9; D gene: TRBD2; CDR3 protein: CASSTSLAAATGELFF; CDR3 DNA: TGTGCCAGCAGCACCAGCCTAGCGGCCGCCACCGGGGAGCTGTTTTTT
clone size: -; J gene: TRBJ2-5; V gene: TRBV6-5; D gene: -; CDR3 protein: CASSLEETQYF; CDR3 DNA: TGTGCCAGCAGCCTAGAAGAGACCCAGTACTTC
clone size: once; J gene: TRBJ1-2; V gene: TRBV11-2; D gene: -; CDR3 protein: CASSLPGRRYGYTF; CDR3 DNA: TGTGCCAGCAGCTTGCCGGGCCGGAGGTATGGCTACACCTTC
clone size: -; J gene: TRBJ2-3; V gene: TRBV6-5; D gene: TRBD2; CDR3 protein: CASSHLAGGTDTQYF; CDR3 DNA: TGTGCCAGCAGTCACCTAGCGGGGGGCACAGATACGCAGTATTTT
clone size: -; J gene: TRBJ1-5; V gene: TRBV28; D gene: TRBD1; CDR3 protein: CASSSPKVTGVITTNQPQHF; CDR3 DNA: TGTGCCAGCAGTTCCCCCAAAGTGACAGGGGTTATTACCACCAATCAGCCCCAGCATTTT
clone size: -; J gene: TRBJ1-2; V gene: TRBV16; D gene: TRBD1; CDR3 protein: CASSPGQDYGYTF; CDR3 DNA: TGTGCCAGCAGCCCCGGACAGGACTATGGCTACACCTTC
clone size: -; J gene: TRBJ1-3; V gene: TRBV5-1; D gene: -; CDR3 protein: CASSLEGGSGNTIYF; CDR3 DNA: TGCGCCAGCAGCTTGGAAGGGGGATCTGGAAACACCATATATTTT
clone size: -; J gene: TRBJ2-2; V gene: TRBV5-1; D gene: -; CDR3 protein: CASSEPGHGAGELFF; CDR3 DNA: TGCGCCAGCAGCGAACCGGGACATGGGGCCGGGGAGCTGTTTTTT
clone size: -; J gene: TRBJ1-1; V gene: TRBV19; D gene: -; CDR3 protein: CASSLRGRSTEAFF; CDR3 DNA: TGTGCCAGTAGTCTCAGGGGCAGGTCCACTGAAGCTTTCTTT
clone size: -; J gene: TRBJ1-6; V gene: TRBV12-3/TRBV12-4; D gene: -; CDR3 protein: CASSPGNSPLHF; CDR3 DNA: TGTGCCAGCAGCCCAGGGAATTCACCCCTCCACTTT
clone size: -; J gene: TRBJ1-6; V gene: TRBV19; D gene: TRBD1; CDR3 protein: CASSIVQGASSPLHF; CDR3 DNA: TGTGCCAGTAGTATAGTGCAGGGGGCTAGTTCACCCCTCCACTTT
clone size: -; J gene: TRBJ2-1; V gene: TRBV7-9; D gene: TRBD2; CDR3 protein: CASSPPWAGGNEQFF; CDR3 DNA: TGTGCCAGCAGCCCTCCCTGGGCGGGGGGTAATGAGCAGTTCTTC
clone size: -; J gene: TRBJ1-1; V gene: TRBV27; D gene: -; CDR3 protein: CASRTGNTEAFF; CDR3 DNA: TGTGCCAGCAGGACGGGGAACACTGAAGCTTTCTTT
clone size: -; J gene: TRBJ2-2; V gene: TRBV7-6; D gene: -; CDR3 protein: CASSLFVGRAGTGELFF; CDR3 DNA: TGTGCCAGCAGCTTATTTGTAGGCCGGGCGGGGACCGGGGAGCTGTTTTTT
clone size: -; J gene: TRBJ2-2; V gene: TRBV27; D gene: -; CDR3 protein: CASASGSNTGELFF; CDR3 DNA: TGTGCCAGCGCATCAGGGTCGAACACCGGGGAGCTGTTTTTT
clone size: -; J gene: TRBJ1-2; V gene: TRBV20-1; D gene: -; CDR3 protein: CSARLDYGYTF; CDR3 DNA: TGCAGTGCACGGCTAGACTATGGCTACACCTTC
clone size: -; J gene: TRBJ1-2; V gene: TRBV4-1; D gene: TRBD1; CDR3 protein: CASSQDRSGGFYGYTF; CDR3 DNA: TGCGCCAGCAGCCAAGATAGGTCAGGGGGGTTCTATGGCTACACCTTC
clone size: few; J gene: TRBJ2-5; V gene: TRBV3-1/TRBV3-2; D gene: TRBD2; CDR3 protein: CASSQEQAGLWSQYF; CDR3 DNA: TGTGCCAGCAGCCAAGAGCAAGCGGGACTATGGTCCCAGTACTTC
clone size: once; J gene: TRBJ1-2; V gene: TRBV6-4; D gene: -; CDR3 protein: CASSASFSTRLAGYTF; CDR3 DNA: TGTGCCAGCAGTGCTTCTTTTTCGACCAGGTTGGCTGGCTACACCTTC
clone size: once; J gene: TRBJ1-3; V gene: TRBV18; D gene: -; CDR3 protein: CASSPPGGSSGNTIYF; CDR3 DNA: TGTGCCAGCTCACCACCGGGGGGGTCCTCTGGAAACACCATATATTTT
clone size: once; J gene: TRBJ2-6; V gene: TRBV2; D gene: -; CDR3 protein: CASSEATGANVLTF; CDR3 DNA: TGTGCCAGCAGTGAAGCCACTGGGGCCAACGTCCTGACTTTC
clone size: -; J gene: TRBJ1-6; V gene: TRBV10-1; D gene: TRBD1; CDR3 protein: CASSEWDSSYNSPLHF; CDR3 DNA: TGCGCCAGCAGTGAATGGGACAGCAGTTATAATTCACCCCTCCACTTT
clone size: -; J gene: TRBJ2-3; V gene: TRBV5-1; D gene: TRBD2; CDR3 protein: CASSLSAGGTDTQYF; CDR3 DNA: TGCGCCAGCTCCCTCTCCGCGGGGGGAACAGATACGCAGTATTTT
clone size: -; J gene: TRBJ1-6; V gene: TRBV5-1; D gene: TRBD1; CDR3 protein: CASSGGPTGQGASPLHF; CDR3 DNA: TGCGCCAGCAGTGGGGGACCGACGGGACAGGGGGCTTCACCCCTCCACTTT
clone size: -; J gene: TRBJ2-6; V gene: TRBV19; D gene: TRBD1; CDR3 protein: CATGTGGSGANVLTF; CDR3 DNA: TGTGCCACCGGGACAGGGGGGTCTGGGGCCAACGTCCTGACTTTC
clone size: -; J gene: TRBJ1-1; V gene: TRBV5-4; D gene: -; CDR3 protein: CASTSGGLNTEAFF; CDR3 DNA: TGTGCCAGCACCAGTGGGGGGTTGAACACTGAAGCTTTCTTT
clone size: -; J gene: TRBJ1-2; V gene: TRBV19; D gene: -; CDR3 protein: CASSPDGVLNYGYTF; CDR3 DNA: TGTGCCAGTAGCCCCGACGGGGTCCTTAACTATGGCTACACCTTC
clone size: once; J gene: TRBJ1-2; V gene: TRBV4-1; D gene: TRBD1; CDR3 protein: CASSQVSGQGTNYGYTF; CDR3 DNA: TGCGCCAGCAGCCAAGTATCGGGACAGGGAACTAACTATGGCTACACCTTC
clone size: -; J gene: TRBJ1-6; V gene: TRBV5-8; D gene: TRBD1; CDR3 protein: CASSTRQGVPLHF; CDR3 DNA: TGTGCCAGCAGCACACGACAGGGCGTACCCCTCCACTTT
clone size: -; J gene: TRBJ1-1; V gene: TRBV12-3/TRBV12-4; D gene: -; CDR3 protein: CASSLRGGTEAFF; CDR3 DNA: TGTGCCAGCAGTTTAAGGGGAGGTACTGAAGCTTTCTTT
clone size: -; J gene: TRBJ2-5; V gene: TRBV3-1/TRBV3-2; D gene: -; CDR3 protein: CASSPSGQETQYF; CDR3 DNA: TGTGCCAGCAGCCCCAGTGGCCAAGAGACCCAGTACTTC
clone size: -; J gene: TRBJ1-2; V gene: TRBV27; D gene: TRBD1; CDR3 protein: CASSGGEGAGGYGYTF; CDR3 DNA: TGTGCCAGCAGTGGTGGAGAGGGGGCCGGGGGCTATGGCTACACCTTC
clone size: -; J gene: TRBJ2-7; V gene: TRBV3-1/TRBV3-2; D gene: TRBD2; CDR3 protein: CASRGLAGDSYEQYF; CDR3 DNA: TGTGCCAGCAGAGGACTAGCGGGGGACTCCTACGAGCAGTACTTC
clone size: once; J gene: TRBJ2-7; V gene: TRBV6-5; D gene: TRBD1; CDR3 protein: CAGQQGVGYEQYF; CDR3 DNA: TGTGCCGGACAACAGGGGGTCGGGTACGAGCAGTACTTC
clone size: few; J gene: TRBJ2-2; V gene: TRBV10-1; D gene: -; CDR3 protein: CASNHPGSGELFF; CDR3 DNA: TGCGCCAGCAACCACCCAGGGTCCGGGGAGCTGTTTTTT
clone size: -; J gene: TRBJ2-5; V gene: TRBV2; D gene: TRBD2; CDR3 protein: CASSPGLAGVETQYF; CDR3 DNA: TGTGCCAGCAGTCCGGGACTAGCGGGGGTAGAGACCCAGTACTTC
clone size: -; J gene: TRBJ2-1; V gene: TRBV10-3; D gene: TRBD1; CDR3 protein: CAISRVPGQGVYEQFF; CDR3 DNA: TGTGCCATCAGCAGAGTACCCGGACAGGGTGTCTATGAGCAGTTCTTC
clone size: -; J gene: TRBJ1-3; V gene: TRBV3-1/TRBV3-2; D gene: -; CDR3 protein: CASSKRRGQGNTIYF; CDR3 DNA: TGTGCCAGCAGCAAAAGGAGGGGTCAGGGTAACACCATATATTTT
clone size: -; J gene: TRBJ1-2; V gene: TRBV2; D gene: TRBD1; CDR3 protein: CASPPEGQADYGYTF; CDR3 DNA: TGTGCCAGCCCGCCTGAAGGACAGGCCGACTATGGCTACACCTTC
clone size: -; J gene: TRBJ1-6; V gene: TRBV7-2; D gene: TRBD1; CDR3 protein: CASSSLGTGGSPLHF; CDR3 DNA: TGTGCCAGCAGCTCACTAGGGACAGGGGGATCACCCCTCCACTTT
clone size: -; J gene: TRBJ2-3; V gene: TRBV19; D gene: -; CDR3 protein: CASRESGTDTQYF; CDR3 DNA: TGTGCCAGTAGAGAATCGGGCACAGATACGCAGTATTTT
clone size: -; J gene: TRBJ2-7; V gene: TRBV2; D gene: TRBD2; CDR3 protein: CASSPGLAGAGYEQYF; CDR3 DNA: TGTGCCAGCAGCCCGGGACTAGCGGGGGCCGGCTACGAGCAGTACTTC
clone size: -; J gene: TRBJ1-1; V gene: TRBV12-3/TRBV12-4; D gene: TRBD1; CDR3 protein: CASSWGQGTEAFF; CDR3 DNA: TGTGCCAGCAGTTGGGGACAGGGCACTGAAGCTTTCTTT